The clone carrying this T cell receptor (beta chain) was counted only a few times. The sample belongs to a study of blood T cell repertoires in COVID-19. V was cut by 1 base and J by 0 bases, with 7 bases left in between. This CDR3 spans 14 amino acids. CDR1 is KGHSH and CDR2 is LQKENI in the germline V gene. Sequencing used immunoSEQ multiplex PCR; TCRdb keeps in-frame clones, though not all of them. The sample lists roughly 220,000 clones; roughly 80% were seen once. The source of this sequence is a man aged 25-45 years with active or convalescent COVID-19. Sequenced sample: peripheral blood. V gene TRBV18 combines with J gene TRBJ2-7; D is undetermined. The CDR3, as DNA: TGTGCCAGCTCACCACTAGCTCCCTCCTACGAGCAGTACTTC. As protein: CASSPLAPSYEQYF.